This passage covers 5 T cell receptor beta chains from one sample sequenced in a study of CD8+ T cells in alopecia areata. The authors extracted RNA and reverse transcribed it into cDNA as the sequencing template. Assay: immunoSEQ multiplex PCR; the TCRdb copy retains only in-frame clones and omits some. The sample lists about 120,000 clones, 40% to 55% seen once, with 10% to 13% in the top ten. Sequenced sample: NKG2D-low CD8+ T cells sorted from blood. These receptors originate from a human donor with alopecia areata.

This clone was detected once. The chain is built from TRBV13 and TRBJ1-1; TRBD1 is a possible D gene (5 bases). Germline-derived CDR1 and CDR2 are PRHDT and FYEKMQ (reference sequence). The CDR3 runs to 13 residues. V lost 5 bases to trimming and J lost 1 base, with 8 bases between them. CDR3 nucleotides: TGTGCCAGCAGCCAAGGACAGAACACTGAAGCTTTCTTT. Protein product: CASSQGQNTEAFF. Full variable domain (rest looked up from reference TRBV13 and TRBJ1-1): AAGVIQSPRHLIKEKRETATLKCYPIPRHDTVYWYQQGPGQDPQFLISFYEKMQSDKGSIPDRFSAQQFSDYHSELNMSSLELGDSALYFCASSQGQNTEAFFGQGTRLTVV.

The CDR3 reads CSVEDRVGLAVSGYGYTF. Here the CDR3 DNA reads TGCAGCGTTGAAGATCGAGTCGGGTTGGCCGTCTCAGGGTATGGCTACACCTTC. The rearrangement links TRBV29-1 to TRBJ1-2, with D tentatively TRBD1 (5 bases). The CDR3 consists of 18 residues. Germline lookup yields CDR1 SQVTM and CDR2 ANQGSEA. Trimming removed 0 bases at V and 5 bases at J, with 25 bases between. Drawing the rest from reference TRBV29-1 and TRBJ1-2, the complete variable domain is SAVISQKPSRDICQRGTSLTIQCQVDSQVTMMFWYRQQPGQSLTLIATANQGSEATYESGFVIDKFPISRPNLTFSTLTVSNMSPEDSSIYLCSVEDRVGLAVSGYGYTFGSGTRLTVV.

This clone has more than one count but fewer than ten. This chain links TRBV29-1 with TRBJ2-1; the D gene could be TRBD1 or TRBD2 (5 bases each). This CDR3 has 9 residues. Trimming pared 7 bases from V and 11 bases from J, leaving 9 bases between. Germline-derived CDR1 and CDR2 are SQVTM and ANQGSEA. Here the CDR3 DNA reads TGCAGCGCCTCGGGACAGCAGTTCTTC. Protein: CSASGQQFF.

CDR3 loop: CSVAGGSNNNEQYF. CDR3 DNA sequence: TGCAGCGTTGCCGGCGGGAGCAACAACAACGAGCAGTACTTC. The chain has TRBV29-1 and TRBJ2-7; 7 bases line up with TRBD2. Trimming cost V 4 bases and J 5 bases; bases outside gene matches: 11. Germline V lookup: CDR1 SQVTM, CDR2 ANQGSEA. The CDR3 covers 14 residues.

The chain recombines TRBV5-1 with TRBJ2-3; 7 nucleotides agree with TRBD2. This CDR3 contains 15 residues. Germline V gene lookup returns CDR1 SGHRS and CDR2 YFSETQ. The trim removed 4 bases at V and 0 bases at J, leaving 5 bases unmatched. This CDR3 reads CASSLAESSTDTQYF. The CDR3 DNA reads TGCGCCAGCAGCCTAGCGGAGTCTAGCACAGATACGCAGTATTTT.